This is a list of T cell receptor beta chains from one sample in a study of blood T cell repertoires in COVID-19. Produced via immunoSEQ multiplex PCR; TCRdb's table is partial and in-frame only. This repertoire shows roughly 230,000 clones, about four fifths found once; its top ten account for about 3.6%. Sequencing was carried out using peripheral blood. The receptor source for this set is a woman of 80 years or more with acute or convalescent COVID-19. Both conserved end residues are part of each CDR3. Rows give clone size only sometimes, using once, few, many, or a class for an expanded clone.

j_call v_call clone_size cdr3_aa
TRBJ2-3 TRBV2 NA CASLSGISTDTQYF
TRBJ1-2 TRBV12-3/TRBV12-4 few CASSFPQGGGYTF
TRBJ2-7 TRBV29-1 NA CSVGSGGYEQYF
TRBJ2-1 TRBV19 NA CASSWHRVFVF
TRBJ1-2 TRBV6-1 NA CASSEGGFYGYTF
TRBJ1-2 TRBV28 NA CASSHAARVEGYTF
TRBJ1-2 TRBV5-1 NA CASSLVLADRGYGYTF
TRBJ1-1 TRBV28 NA CASSLNADSNTEAFF
TRBJ2-2 TRBV4-1 NA CASSPGTANTGELFF
TRBJ2-1 TRBV28 NA CASTTPAQNEQFF
TRBJ1-6 TRBV5-1 once CASSLGPQGDNSPLHF
TRBJ2-3 TRBV11-1 NA CASSFQNGIADTQYF
TRBJ1-5 TRBV21-1 once CAKQGARGDPNQPQHF
TRBJ2-5 TRBV28 NA CASAGGQETQYF
TRBJ1-4 TRBV30 NA CAWSPLGGANEKLFF
TRBJ2-7 TRBV29-1 NA CSVELAGGPYEQYF